The clone carrying this T cell receptor (beta chain) was detected many times. No antigen is known for it. The entry originates in a study of breast tumors, draining lymph nodes, adjacent tissues. Study conclusions and caveats: Tumors had less TCR diversity than lymph nodes, more than nontumor tissue. Tumor T cell lymph node origin was a supported hypothesis, not proven.

Each CDR3 protein is one row after TCRdb ran MiXCR on the multiplex PCR reads. This table has approximately 100,000 distinct CDR3 sequences, 21% appearing once. Breast cancer patients provided tissue from their axillary draining lymph nodes. Sequenced: axillary lymph node tissue. The receptor was derived from a female donor with breast cancer. Some clones in this sample may be carry-over from other donors' samples.

CDR3 in DNA: TGTGCCTGGAGCCATAACAGGGGAAGGGCGACCCAGTACTTC. Its translation: CAWSHNRGRATQYF. V is TRBV30 and J is TRBJ2-5; the match to TRBD1 covers 7 bases. The CDR3 runs to 14 residues. V lost 3 bases, J lost 7 bases, and 11 bases stayed unmatched. CDR1 and CDR2 (germline): GTSNPN, SVGIG (reference sequence).